This TCR beta chain was documented in a study of T-cell memory formation after mild COVID-19. Turning to the study itself: Largely, the TCR clusters proved donor specific. General study findings and limits: The main location of contracting CD4+ clones was CM and EM, and that of contracting CD8+ clones was EMRA.

This clonotype was counted between two and nine times. Its antigen remains unknown. TCRdb ran MiXCR on the 5' RACE reads and lists one entry per CDR3 protein. Here the sample spans around 200,000 distinct CDR3 sequences, roughly a tenth being singletons. With V trimmed by 5 bases and J by 4 bases, 10 bases remained unmatched. The CDR3 covers 15 residues. Germline-derived CDR1 and CDR2 are SGHTA and FQGNSA. This sequence originates from a young man who had mild COVID-19 (a few samples of this study predate the infection). Cell type and time point are not known. This sequence joins TRBV7-2 and TRBJ2-7, with 8 bases fitting TRBD1. Source material: PBMCs or a T cell subset sorted from them (not recorded which). CDR3: CASSPTDRGVYEQYF. CDR3 DNA sequence: TGTGCCAGCAGCCCAACCGACAGGGGAGTTTACGAGCAGTACTTC.